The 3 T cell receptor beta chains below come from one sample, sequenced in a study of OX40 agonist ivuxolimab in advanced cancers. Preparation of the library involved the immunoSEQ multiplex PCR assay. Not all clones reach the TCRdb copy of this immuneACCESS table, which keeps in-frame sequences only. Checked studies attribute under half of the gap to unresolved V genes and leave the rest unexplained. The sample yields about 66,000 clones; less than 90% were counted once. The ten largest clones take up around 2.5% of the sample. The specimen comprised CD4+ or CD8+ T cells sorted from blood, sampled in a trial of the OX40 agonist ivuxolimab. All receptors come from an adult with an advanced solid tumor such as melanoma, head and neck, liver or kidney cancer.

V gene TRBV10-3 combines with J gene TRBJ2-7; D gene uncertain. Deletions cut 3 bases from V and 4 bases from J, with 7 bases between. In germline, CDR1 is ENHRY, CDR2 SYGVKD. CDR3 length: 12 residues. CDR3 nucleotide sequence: TGTGCCATCAGTGAAGTGGCTTACGAGCAGTACTTC. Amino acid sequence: CAISEVAYEQYF.

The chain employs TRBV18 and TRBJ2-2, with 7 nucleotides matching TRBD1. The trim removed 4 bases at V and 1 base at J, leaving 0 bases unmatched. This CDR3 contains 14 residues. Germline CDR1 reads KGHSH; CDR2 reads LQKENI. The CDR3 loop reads CASSRDRNTGELFF. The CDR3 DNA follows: TGTGCCAGCTCACGGGACAGGAACACCGGGGAGCTGTTTTTT. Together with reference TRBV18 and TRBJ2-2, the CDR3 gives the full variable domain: NAGVMQNPRHLVRRRGQEARLRCSPMKGHSHVYWYRQLPEEGLKFMVYLQKENIIDESGMPKERFSAEFPKEGPSILRIQQVVRGDSAAYFCASSRDRNTGELFFGEGSRLTVL.

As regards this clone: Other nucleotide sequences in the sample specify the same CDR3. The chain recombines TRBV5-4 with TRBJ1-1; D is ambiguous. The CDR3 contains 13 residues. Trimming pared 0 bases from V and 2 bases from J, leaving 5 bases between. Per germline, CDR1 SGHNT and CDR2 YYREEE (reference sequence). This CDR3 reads CASSLDLNTEAFF. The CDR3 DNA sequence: TGTGCCAGCAGCTTGGACTTAAACACTGAAGCTTTCTTT.